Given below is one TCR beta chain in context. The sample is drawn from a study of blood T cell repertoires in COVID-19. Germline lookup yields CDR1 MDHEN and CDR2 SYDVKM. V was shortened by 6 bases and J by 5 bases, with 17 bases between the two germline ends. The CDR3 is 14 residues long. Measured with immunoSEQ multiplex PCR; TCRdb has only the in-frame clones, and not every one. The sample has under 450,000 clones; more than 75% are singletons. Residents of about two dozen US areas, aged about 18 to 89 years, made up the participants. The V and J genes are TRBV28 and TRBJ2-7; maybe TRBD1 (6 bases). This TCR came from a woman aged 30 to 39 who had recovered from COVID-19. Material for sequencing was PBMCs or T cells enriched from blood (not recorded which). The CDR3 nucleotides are TGTGCCAGCAGCCTGGGACAAAATAAGGACGAGCAGTACTTC. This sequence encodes CASSLGQNKDEQYF.